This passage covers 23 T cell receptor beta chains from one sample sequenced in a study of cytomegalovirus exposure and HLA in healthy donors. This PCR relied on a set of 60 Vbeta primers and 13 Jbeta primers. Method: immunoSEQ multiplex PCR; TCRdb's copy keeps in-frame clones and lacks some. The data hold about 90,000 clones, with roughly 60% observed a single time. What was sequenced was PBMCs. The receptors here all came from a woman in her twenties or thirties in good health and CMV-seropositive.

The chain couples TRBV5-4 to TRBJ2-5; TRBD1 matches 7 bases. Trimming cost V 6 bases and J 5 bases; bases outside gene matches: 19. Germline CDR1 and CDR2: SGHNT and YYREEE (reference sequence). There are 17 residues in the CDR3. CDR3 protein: CASTTGERLGFRETQYF. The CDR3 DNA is TGTGCCAGCACCACAGGGGAGCGGCTCGGCTTTCGGGAGACCCAGTACTTC.

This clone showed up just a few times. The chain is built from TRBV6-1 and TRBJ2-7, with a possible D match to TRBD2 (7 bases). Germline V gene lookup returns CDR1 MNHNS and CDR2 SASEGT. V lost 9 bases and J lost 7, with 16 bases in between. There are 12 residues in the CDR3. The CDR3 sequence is CARVPGGREQYF. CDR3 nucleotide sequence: TGTGCCAGAGTCCCCGGGGGGCGTGAGCAGTACTTC.

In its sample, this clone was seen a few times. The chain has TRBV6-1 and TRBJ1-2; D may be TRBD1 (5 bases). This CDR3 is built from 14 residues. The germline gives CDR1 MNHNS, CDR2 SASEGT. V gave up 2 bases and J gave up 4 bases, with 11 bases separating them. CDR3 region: CASSEIRVTYGYTF. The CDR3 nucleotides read TGTGCCAGCAGTGAAATCAGGGTAACCTATGGCTACACCTTC.

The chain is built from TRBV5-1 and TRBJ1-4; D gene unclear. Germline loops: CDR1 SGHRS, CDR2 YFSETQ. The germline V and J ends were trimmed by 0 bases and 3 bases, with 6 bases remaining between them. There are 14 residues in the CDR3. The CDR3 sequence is CASSLGEANEKLFF. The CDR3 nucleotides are TGCGCCAGCAGCTTGGGCGAGGCTAATGAAAAACTGTTTTTT.

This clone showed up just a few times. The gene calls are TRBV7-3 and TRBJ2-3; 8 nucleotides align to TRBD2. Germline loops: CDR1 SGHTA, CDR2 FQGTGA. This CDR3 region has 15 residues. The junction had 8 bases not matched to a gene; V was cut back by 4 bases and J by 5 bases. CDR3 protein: CASSSGSGVRDTQYF. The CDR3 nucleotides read TGTGCCAGCAGCTCGGGTAGCGGGGTGAGAGATACGCAGTATTTT.

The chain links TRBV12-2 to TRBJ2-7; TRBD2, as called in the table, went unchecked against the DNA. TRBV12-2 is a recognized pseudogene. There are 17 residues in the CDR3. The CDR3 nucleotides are TGTGCAAGTCGCTTATTTCGGGGGGGCGGATCGGCCTACGAGCAGTACTTC. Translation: CASRLFRGGGSAYEQYF.

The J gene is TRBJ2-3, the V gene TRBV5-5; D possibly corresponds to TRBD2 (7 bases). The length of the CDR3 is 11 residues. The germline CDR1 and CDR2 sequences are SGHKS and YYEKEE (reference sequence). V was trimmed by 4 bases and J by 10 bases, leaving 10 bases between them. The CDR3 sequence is CASSRGGPQYF. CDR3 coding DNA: TGTGCCAGCAGCAGGGGGGGTCCGCAGTATTTT.

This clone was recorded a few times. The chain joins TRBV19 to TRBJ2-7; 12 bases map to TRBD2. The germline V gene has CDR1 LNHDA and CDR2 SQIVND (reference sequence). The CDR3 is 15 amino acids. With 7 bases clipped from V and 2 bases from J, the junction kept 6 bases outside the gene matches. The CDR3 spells CASKVGLAGTYEQYF. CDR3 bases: TGTGCCAGTAAAGTCGGACTAGCGGGGACCTACGAGCAGTACTTC. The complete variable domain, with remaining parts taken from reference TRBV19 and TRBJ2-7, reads DGGITQSPKYLFRKEGQNVTLSCEQNLNHDAMYWYRQDPGQGLRLIYYSQIVNDFQKGDIAEGYSVSREKKESFPLTVTSAQKNPTAFYLCASKVGLAGTYEQYFGPGTRLTVT.

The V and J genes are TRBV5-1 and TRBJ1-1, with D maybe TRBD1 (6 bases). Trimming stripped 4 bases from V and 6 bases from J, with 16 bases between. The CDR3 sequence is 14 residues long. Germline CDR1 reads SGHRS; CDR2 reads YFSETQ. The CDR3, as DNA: TGCGCCAGCAGCGGGGGACAAATCGGCTCTGAAGCTTTCTTT. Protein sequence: CASSGGQIGSEAFF.

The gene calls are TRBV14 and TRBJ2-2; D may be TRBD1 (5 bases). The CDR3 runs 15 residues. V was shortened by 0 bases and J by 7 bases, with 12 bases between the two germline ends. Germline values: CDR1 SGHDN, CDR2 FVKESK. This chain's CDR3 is CASSQDNRPGGELFF. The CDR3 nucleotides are TGTGCCAGCAGCCAAGATAACAGGCCCGGCGGGGAGCTGTTTTTT.

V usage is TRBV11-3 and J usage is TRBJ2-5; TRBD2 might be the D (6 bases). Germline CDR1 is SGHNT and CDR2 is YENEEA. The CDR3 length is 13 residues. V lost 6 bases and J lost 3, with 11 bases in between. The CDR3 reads CASRGSGEETQYF. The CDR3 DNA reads TGTGCCAGCAGGGGCTCGGGGGAAGAGACCCAGTACTTC.

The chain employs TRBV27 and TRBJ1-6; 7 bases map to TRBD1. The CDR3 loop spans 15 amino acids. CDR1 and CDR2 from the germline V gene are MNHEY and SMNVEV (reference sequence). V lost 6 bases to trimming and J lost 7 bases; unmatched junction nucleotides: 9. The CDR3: CASRALDRSNSPLHF. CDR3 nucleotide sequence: TGTGCCAGCAGGGCCCTGGACAGGTCAAATTCACCCCTCCACTTT.

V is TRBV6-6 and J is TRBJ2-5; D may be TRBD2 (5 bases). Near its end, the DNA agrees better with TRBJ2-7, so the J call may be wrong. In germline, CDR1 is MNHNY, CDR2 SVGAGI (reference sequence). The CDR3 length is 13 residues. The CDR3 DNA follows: TGTGCCAGCAAGCCGGGAAGTGCTTACGAGCAGTACTTC. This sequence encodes CASKPGSAYEQYF.

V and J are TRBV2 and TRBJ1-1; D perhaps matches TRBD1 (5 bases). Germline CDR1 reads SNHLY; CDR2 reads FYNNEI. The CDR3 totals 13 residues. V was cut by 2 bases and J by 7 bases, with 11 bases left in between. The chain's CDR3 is CASSETPGFEAFF. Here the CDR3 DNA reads TGTGCCAGCAGTGAAACTCCAGGGTTTGAAGCTTTCTTT.

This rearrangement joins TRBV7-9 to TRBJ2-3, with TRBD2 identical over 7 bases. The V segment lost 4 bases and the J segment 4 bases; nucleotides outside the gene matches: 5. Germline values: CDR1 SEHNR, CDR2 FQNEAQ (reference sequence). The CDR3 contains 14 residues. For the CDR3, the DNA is TGTGCCAGCAGCTCCAGCGGGGCCCCAGATACGCAGTATTTT. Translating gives CASSSSGAPDTQYF.

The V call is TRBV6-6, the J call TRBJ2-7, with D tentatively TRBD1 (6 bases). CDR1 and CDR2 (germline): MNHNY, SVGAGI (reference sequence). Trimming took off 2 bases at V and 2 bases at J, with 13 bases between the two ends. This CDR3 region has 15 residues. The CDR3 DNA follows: TGTGCCAGCAGTTACCGACAGGATTTGCCCTACGAGCAGTACTTC. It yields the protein CASSYRQDLPYEQYF.

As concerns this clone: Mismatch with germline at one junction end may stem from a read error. In nucleotides, the CDR3 is TGTGCTAGCAGCCGGGGGGCTGAAGAGACCCAGTACTTC. As protein: CASSRGAEETQYF. The chain carries TRBV7-7 and TRBJ2-5, with a tentative D call TRBD2 (7 bases). This CDR3 is 13 amino acids long. In germline, CDR1 is SSHAT, CDR2 FNYEAQ (reference sequence).

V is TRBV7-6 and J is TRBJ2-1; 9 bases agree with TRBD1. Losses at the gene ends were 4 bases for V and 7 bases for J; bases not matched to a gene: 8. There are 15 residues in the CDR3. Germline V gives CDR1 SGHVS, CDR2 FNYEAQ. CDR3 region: CASSSQQGARNEQFF. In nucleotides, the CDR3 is TGTGCCAGCAGCTCCCAACAGGGGGCGCGAAATGAGCAGTTCTTC. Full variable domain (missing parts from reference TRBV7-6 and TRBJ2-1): GAGVSQSPRYKVTKRGQDVALRCDPISGHVSLYWYRQALGQGPEFLTYFNYEAQQDKSGLPNDRFSAERPEGSISTLTIQRTEQRDSAMYRCASSSQQGARNEQFFGPGTRLTVL.

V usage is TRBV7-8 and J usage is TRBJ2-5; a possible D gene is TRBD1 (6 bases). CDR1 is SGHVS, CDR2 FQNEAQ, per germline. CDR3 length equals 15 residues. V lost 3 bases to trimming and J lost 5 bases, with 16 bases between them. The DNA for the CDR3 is TGTGCCAGCAGCTTCACAGGGACCCCAGGGGAGACCCAGTACTTC. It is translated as CASSFTGTPGETQYF. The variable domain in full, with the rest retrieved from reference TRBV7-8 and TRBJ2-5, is GAGVSQSPRYKVAKRGQDVALRCDPISGHVSLFWYQQALGQGPEFLTYFQNEAQLDKSGLPSDRFFAERPEGSVSTLKIQRTQQEDSAVYLCASSFTGTPGETQYFGPGTRLLVL.

The CDR3 here is CASSIQDTQYF. Written as DNA, the CDR3 is TGTGCCAGCAGCATACAAGATACGCAGTATTTT. The V gene is TRBV13, the J gene TRBJ2-3; D not certain. V was cut by 5 bases and J by 5 bases, with 5 bases left in between. Germline-derived CDR1 and CDR2 are PRHDT and FYEKMQ (reference sequence). The CDR3 runs 11 residues.

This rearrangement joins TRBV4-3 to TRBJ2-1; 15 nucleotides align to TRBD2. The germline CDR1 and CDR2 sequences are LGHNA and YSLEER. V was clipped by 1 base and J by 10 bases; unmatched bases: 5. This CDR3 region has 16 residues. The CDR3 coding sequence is TGCGCCAGCAGCCAAGGGACTAGCGGGGGGGCGAAGGAGCAGTTCTTC. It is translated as CASSQGTSGGAKEQFF.

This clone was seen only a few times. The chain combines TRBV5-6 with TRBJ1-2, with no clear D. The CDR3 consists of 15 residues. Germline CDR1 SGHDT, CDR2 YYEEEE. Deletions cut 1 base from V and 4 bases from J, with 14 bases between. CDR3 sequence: CASSLRTSHSYGYTF. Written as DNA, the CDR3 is TGTGCCAGCAGCTTGAGGACTTCCCACTCCTATGGCTACACCTTC.

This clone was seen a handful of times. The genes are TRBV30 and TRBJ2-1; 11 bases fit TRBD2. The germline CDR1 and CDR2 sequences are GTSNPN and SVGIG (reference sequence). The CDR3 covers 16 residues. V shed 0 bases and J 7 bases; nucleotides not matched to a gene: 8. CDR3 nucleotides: TGTGCCTGGAGTGTCGGCTCTAGCGGGGGGCAGAATGAGCAGTTCTTC. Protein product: CAWSVGSSGGQNEQFF.